This is a list of T cell receptor beta chains from one sample in a study of cytomegalovirus exposure and HLA in healthy donors. Measured with immunoSEQ multiplex PCR; TCRdb has only the in-frame clones, and not every one. The repertoire consists of 190,000 or so clones, with roughly four fifths occurring once and the leading ten covering 1.5% to 2%. Source material: PBMCs. All receptors derive from a man in his fifties or sixties in good health and CMV-seronegative. CDR3s include the opening cysteine and the closing phenylalanine or tryptophan. The order of the fields is V gene, D gene, J gene, CDR3 protein, CDR3 DNA. The D gene is left open where the match is weak.

TRBV5-4,.,TRBJ1-2,CASSLLQHGYTF,TGTGCCAGCAGCTTGCTACAGCATGGCTACACCTTC
TRBV28,.,TRBJ1-1,CATQWGGRSTEAFF,TGTGCCACACAGTGGGGGGGCCGGAGCACTGAAGCTTTCTTT
TRBV6-5,.,TRBJ1-4,CASSYSRRDNEKLFF,TGTGCCAGCAGTTACTCGAGGAGAGATAATGAAAAACTGTTTTTT
TRBV18,.,TRBJ1-4,CASSPQTRPDEKLFF,TGTGCCAGCTCACCACAGACACGGCCTGATGAAAAACTGTTTTTT
TRBV28,.,TRBJ2-7,CASIGTGRGYEQYF,TGTGCCAGCATTGGTACAGGGAGAGGTTACGAGCAGTACTTC
TRBV5-4,TRBD1,TRBJ2-5,CASSFRGQQETQYF,TGTGCCAGCAGCTTTAGGGGACAGCAAGAGACCCAGTACTTC
TRBV11-2,.,TRBJ1-4,CASSPGVGGGAEKLFF,TGTGCCAGCAGCCCTGGCGTAGGCGGCGGCGCGGAAAAACTGTTTTTT
TRBV7-6,.,TRBJ2-1,CATSSGRMHNEQFF,TGTGCCACCTCGAGCGGACGGATGCACAATGAGCAGTTCTTC
TRBV9,TRBD2,TRBJ2-7,CASSVDASPRLAGGDKYF,TGTGCCAGCAGCGTAGACGCCTCCCCGAGACTAGCGGGAGGGGATAAGTACTTC
TRBV7-9,TRBD1,TRBJ2-5,CASSPGTGEYQETQYF,TGTGCCAGCAGCCCAGGGACAGGAGAGTACCAAGAGACCCAGTACTTC
TRBV18,.,TRBJ1-3,CASSLGRHSGNTIYF,TGTGCCAGCTCCTTGGGCCGTCACTCTGGAAACACCATATATTTT
TRBV18,TRBD1,TRBJ1-1,CASSPPRGLHMNTEAFF,TGTGCCAGCTCACCACCGAGGGGGCTCCACATGAACACTGAAGCTTTCTTT